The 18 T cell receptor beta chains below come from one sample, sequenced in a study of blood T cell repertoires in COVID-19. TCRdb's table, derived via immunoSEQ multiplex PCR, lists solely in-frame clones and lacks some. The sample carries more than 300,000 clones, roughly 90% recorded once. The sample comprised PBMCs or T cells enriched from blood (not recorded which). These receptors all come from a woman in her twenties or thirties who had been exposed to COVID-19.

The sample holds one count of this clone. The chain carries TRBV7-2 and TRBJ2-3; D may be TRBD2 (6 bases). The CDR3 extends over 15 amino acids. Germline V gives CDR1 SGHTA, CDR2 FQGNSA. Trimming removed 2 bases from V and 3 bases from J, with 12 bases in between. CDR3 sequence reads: CASSLFFRETDTQYF. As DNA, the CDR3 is TGTGCCAGCAGCTTATTTTTTCGGGAGACAGATACGCAGTATTTT.

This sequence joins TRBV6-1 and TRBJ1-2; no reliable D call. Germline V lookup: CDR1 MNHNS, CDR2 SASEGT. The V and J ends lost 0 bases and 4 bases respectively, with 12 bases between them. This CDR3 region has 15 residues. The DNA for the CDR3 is TGTGCCAGCAGTGAAGCGTCGGGGAGGAGCTATGGCTACACCTTC. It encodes CASSEASGRSYGYTF.

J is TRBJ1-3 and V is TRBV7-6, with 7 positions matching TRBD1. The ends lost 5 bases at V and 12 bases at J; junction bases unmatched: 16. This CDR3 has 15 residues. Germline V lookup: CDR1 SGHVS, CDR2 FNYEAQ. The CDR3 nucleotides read TGTGCCAGCAGCCCGACGACAGGGCGAGGGGGCATCATATATTTT. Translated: CASSPTTGRGGIIYF.

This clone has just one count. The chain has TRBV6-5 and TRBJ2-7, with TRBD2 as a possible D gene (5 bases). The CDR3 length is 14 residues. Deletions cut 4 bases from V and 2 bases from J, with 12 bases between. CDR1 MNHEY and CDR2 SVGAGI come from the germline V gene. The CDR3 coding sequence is TGTGCCAGCAGTTCCTCATTCGGGACCTACGAGCAGTACTTC. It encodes CASSSSFGTYEQYF.

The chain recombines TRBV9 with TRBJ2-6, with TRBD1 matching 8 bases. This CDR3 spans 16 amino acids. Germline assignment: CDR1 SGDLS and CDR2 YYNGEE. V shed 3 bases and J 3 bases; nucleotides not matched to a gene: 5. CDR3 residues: CASSGRTGFGANVLTF. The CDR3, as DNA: TGTGCCAGCAGCGGACGGACAGGGTTTGGGGCCAACGTCCTGACTTTC.

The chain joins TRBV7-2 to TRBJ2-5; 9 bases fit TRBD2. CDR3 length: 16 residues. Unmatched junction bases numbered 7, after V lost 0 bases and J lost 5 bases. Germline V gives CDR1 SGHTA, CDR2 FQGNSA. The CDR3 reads CASSLALRGGTETQYF. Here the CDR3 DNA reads TGTGCCAGCAGCTTAGCGTTGCGGGGGGGGACGGAGACCCAGTACTTC.

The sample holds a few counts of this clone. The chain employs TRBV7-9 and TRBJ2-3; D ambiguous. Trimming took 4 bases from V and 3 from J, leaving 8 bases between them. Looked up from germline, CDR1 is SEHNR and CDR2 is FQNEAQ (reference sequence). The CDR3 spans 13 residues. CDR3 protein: CASSYTLTDTQYF. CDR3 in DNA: TGTGCCAGCAGCTATACCCTAACAGATACGCAGTATTTT.

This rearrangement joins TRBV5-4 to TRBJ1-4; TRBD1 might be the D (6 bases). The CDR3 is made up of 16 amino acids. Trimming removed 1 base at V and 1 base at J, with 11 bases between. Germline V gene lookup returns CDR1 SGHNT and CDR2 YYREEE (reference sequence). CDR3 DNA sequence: TGTGCCAGCAGCTTGTCAGGGGATGGAACTAATGAAAAACTGTTTTTT. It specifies CASSLSGDGTNEKLFF.

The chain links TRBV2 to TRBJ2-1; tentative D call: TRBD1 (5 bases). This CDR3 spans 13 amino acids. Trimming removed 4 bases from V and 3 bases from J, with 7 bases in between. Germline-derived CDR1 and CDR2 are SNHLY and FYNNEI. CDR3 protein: CASSVTVYNEQFF. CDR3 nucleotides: TGTGCCAGCAGTGTGACAGTCTACAATGAGCAGTTCTTC.

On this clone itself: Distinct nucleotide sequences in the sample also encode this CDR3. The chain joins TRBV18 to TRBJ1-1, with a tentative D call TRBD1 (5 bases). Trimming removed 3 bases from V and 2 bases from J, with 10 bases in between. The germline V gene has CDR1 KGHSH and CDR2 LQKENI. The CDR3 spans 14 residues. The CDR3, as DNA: TGTGCCAGCTCACCGGGACTGCTTAACACTGAAGCTTTCTTT. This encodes CASSPGLLNTEAFF.

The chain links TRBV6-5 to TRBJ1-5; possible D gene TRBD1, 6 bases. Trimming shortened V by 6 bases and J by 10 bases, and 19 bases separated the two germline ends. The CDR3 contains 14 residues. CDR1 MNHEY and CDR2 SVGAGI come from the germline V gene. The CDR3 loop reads CASRRGTPASPQHF. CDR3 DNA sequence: TGTGCCAGCAGGAGGGGGACCCCAGCCTCTCCCCAGCATTTT.

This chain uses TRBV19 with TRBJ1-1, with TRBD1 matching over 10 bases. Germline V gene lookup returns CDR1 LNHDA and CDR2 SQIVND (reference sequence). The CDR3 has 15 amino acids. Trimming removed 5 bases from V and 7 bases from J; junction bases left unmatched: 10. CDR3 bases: TGTGCCAGTAGTTCAGGACAGGGGGGATTCGTTGAAGCTTTCTTT. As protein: CASSSGQGGFVEAFF.

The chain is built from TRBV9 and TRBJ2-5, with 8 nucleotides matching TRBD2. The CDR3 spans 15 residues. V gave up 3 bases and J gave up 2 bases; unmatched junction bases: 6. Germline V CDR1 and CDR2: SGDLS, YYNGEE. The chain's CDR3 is CASSGGTRAQETQYF. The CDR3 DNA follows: TGTGCCAGCAGCGGGGGGACTAGAGCTCAAGAGACCCAGTACTTC. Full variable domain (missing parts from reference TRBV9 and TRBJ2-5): DSGVTQTPKHLITATGQRVTLRCSPRSGDLSVYWYQQSLDQGLQFLIQYYNGEERAKGNILERFSAQQFPDLHSELNLSSLELGDSALYFCASSGGTRAQETQYFGPGTRLLVL.

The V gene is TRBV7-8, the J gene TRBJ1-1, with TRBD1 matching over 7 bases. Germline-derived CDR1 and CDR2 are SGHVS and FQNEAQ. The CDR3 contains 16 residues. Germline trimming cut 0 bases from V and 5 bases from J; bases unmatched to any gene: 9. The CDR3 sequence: CASSLAPRGRRTEAFF. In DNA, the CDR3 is TGTGCCAGCAGCTTAGCGCCAAGGGGGCGAAGGACTGAAGCTTTCTTT.

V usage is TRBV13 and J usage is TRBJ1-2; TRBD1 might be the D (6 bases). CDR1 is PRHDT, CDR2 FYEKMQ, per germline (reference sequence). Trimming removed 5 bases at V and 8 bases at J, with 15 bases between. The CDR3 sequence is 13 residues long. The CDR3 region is CASSVNRESGYTF. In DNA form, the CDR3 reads TGTGCCAGCAGCGTAAACAGGGAGAGCGGCTACACCTTC.

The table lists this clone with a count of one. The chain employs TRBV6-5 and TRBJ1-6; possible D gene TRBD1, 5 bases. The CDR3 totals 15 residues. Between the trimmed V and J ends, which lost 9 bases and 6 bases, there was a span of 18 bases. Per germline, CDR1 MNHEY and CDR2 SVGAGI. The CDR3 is CASKPPAGLNSPLHF. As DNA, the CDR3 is TGTGCCAGTAAACCCCCGGCAGGGCTTAATTCACCCCTCCACTTT.

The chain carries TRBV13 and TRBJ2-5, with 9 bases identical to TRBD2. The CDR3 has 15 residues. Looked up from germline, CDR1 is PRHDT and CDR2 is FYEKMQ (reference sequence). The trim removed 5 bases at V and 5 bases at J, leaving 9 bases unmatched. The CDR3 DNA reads TGTGCCAGCAGCGGTCCGCGGGGGGGCCGGGAGACCCAGTACTTC. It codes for CASSGPRGGRETQYF.

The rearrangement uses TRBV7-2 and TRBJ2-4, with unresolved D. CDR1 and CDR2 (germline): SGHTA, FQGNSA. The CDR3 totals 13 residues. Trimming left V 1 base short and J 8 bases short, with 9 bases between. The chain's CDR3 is CASSLGSRDIQYF. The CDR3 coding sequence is TGTGCCAGCAGCTTAGGGAGTAGAGACATTCAGTACTTC.